Listed below are T cell receptor beta chains from one sample, sequenced in a study of shared clonotypes between healthy human individuals. The data were produced by immunoSEQ multiplex PCR, yet TCRdb's version contains in-frame clones alone and is incomplete. Of around 500,000 clones listed, roughly 77% are singletons. Sequencing input: PBMCs. These receptors were obtained from a woman aged 35 to 49 in good health. Some clones in this sample may be carry-over from other donors' samples. Both conserved end residues are part of each CDR3. The D gene is left open where the match is weak. The size of a clone is reported for some rows only, either as once, few or many, or as a class for expanded clones.

size	D	V	J	CDR3	DNA
NA	NA	TRBV4-1	TRBJ1-1	CASSHGPLNTEAFF	TGCGCCAGCAGCCACGGGCCCTTGAACACTGAAGCTTTCTTT
few	NA	TRBV2	TRBJ1-5	CASHRTGDQPQHF	TGTGCCAGCCACCGAACTGGGGATCAGCCCCAGCATTTT
NA	NA	TRBV9	TRBJ1-1	CASSARGVVATEAFF	TGTGCCAGCAGCGCTAGGGGAGTCGTGGCCACTGAAGCTTTCTTT
once	TRBD2	TRBV5-1	TRBJ2-2	CASSFSGGNTGELFF	TGCGCCAGCAGCTTTAGCGGGGGGAACACCGGGGAGCTGTTTTTT
NA	NA	TRBV28	TRBJ2-2	CASRQGMSVPGELFF	TGTGCCAGCAGACAGGGAATGAGTGTGCCCGGGGAGCTGTTTTTT
NA	TRBD2	TRBV5-1	TRBJ2-3	CASSSGWRESTDTQYF	TGCGCCAGCAGCTCCGGCTGGCGGGAGAGCACAGATACGCAGTATTTT
NA	TRBD1	TRBV11-2	TRBJ1-2	CASSWGQADGYTF	TGTGCCAGCAGCTGGGGACAGGCTGATGGCTACACCTTC
NA	NA	TRBV9	TRBJ2-1	CASSTSGGSSYNEQFF	TGTGCCAGCAGCACAAGCGGCGGAAGCTCCTACAATGAGCAGTTCTTC
few	TRBD2	TRBV2	TRBJ2-1	CASSERLAGGFGEQFF	TGTGCCAGCAGTGAAAGGCTAGCGGGAGGGTTCGGTGAGCAGTTCTTC
NA	NA	TRBV29-1	TRBJ2-1	CSVQGRASYNEQFF	TGCAGCGTACAAGGCAGGGCATCCTACAATGAGCAGTTCTTC
NA	NA	TRBV18	TRBJ2-6	CASSPPPHSGANVLTF	TGTGCCAGCTCACCGCCCCCGCACTCTGGGGCCAACGTCCTGACTTTC
NA	TRBD1	TRBV28	TRBJ2-1	CASSKMTGVSSYNEQFF	TGTGCCAGCAGTAAAATGACAGGGGTAAGCTCCTACAATGAGCAGTTCTTC
NA	NA	TRBV6-1	TRBJ1-1	CASSEDITEAFF	TGTGCCAGCAGTGAAGATATAACTGAAGCTTTCTTT
once	NA	TRBV27	TRBJ2-1	CASSLFPTNEQFF	TGTGCCAGCAGTTTATTCCCAACCAATGAGCAGTTCTTC
NA	NA	TRBV5-8	TRBJ1-1	CASSLEGSGRRWNTEAFF	TGTGCCAGCAGCTTAGAGGGCTCAGGCCGAAGATGGAACACTGAAGCTTTCTTT
NA	TRBD1	TRBV23-1	TRBJ1-4	CAGHRDRVNEKLFF	TGCGCCGGACACCGGGACAGGGTTAATGAAAAACTGTTTTTT
NA	NA	TRBV5-1	TRBJ2-5	CASSPRQSGVRTETQYF	TGCGCCAGCAGCCCACGACAGAGTGGGGTTAGGACGGAGACCCAGTACTTC
once	TRBD2	TRBV4-2	TRBJ2-5	CASSPRGAGDQETQYF	TGTGCCAGCAGCCCCCGGGGAGCGGGAGACCAAGAGACCCAGTACTTC
NA	TRBD1	TRBV30	TRBJ2-7	CAWSTSGTGTREQYF	TGTGCCTGGAGTACTTCCGGGACAGGGACCCGCGAGCAGTACTTC
NA	TRBD1	TRBV28	TRBJ2-7	CASSSRGTGNYEQYF	TGTGCCAGCAGCTCCCGTGGGACAGGAAACTACGAGCAGTACTTC
many	NA	TRBV27	TRBJ2-7	CASSLKEGYEQYF	TGTGCCAGCAGTCTTAAAGAGGGCTACGAGCAGTACTTC
many	TRBD1	TRBV4-3	TRBJ1-4	CASSRETGKEEKLFF	TGCGCCAGCAGCCGAGAGACAGGGAAGGAAGAAAAACTGTTTTTT
few	NA	TRBV30	TRBJ2-5	CAWSRGEWETQYF	TGTGCCTGGAGCAGAGGGGAGTGGGAGACCCAGTACTTC
once	NA	TRBV11-3	TRBJ2-3	CASSYTSTDTQYF	TGTGCCAGCAGCTACACGTCTACAGATACGCAGTATTTT
NA	TRBD2	TRBV7-3	TRBJ2-3	CASSLTGTSGPRSTDTQYF	TGTGCCAGCAGCTTAACGGGGACTAGCGGGCCCAGGAGCACAGATACGCAGTATTTT
NA	NA	TRBV29-1	TRBJ1-2	CSVLQGRDGYTF	TGCAGCGTACTACAGGGCAGGGATGGCTACACCTTC
NA	TRBD1	TRBV10-3	TRBJ1-2	CAISVGGQGPDYTF	TGTGCCATCAGTGTAGGGGGACAGGGACCAGACTACACCTTC
few	NA	TRBV4-1	TRBJ1-5	CASSQGTDENQPQHF	TGCGCCAGCAGCCAAGGTACGGACGAAAATCAGCCCCAGCATTTT
NA	NA	TRBV4-1	TRBJ1-4	CASSQAREVEKLFF	TGCGCCAGCAGCCAAGCCAGGGAAGTTGAAAAACTGTTTTTT
NA	NA	TRBV6-6	TRBJ2-1	CASSTLNEQFF	TGTGCCAGCAGTACCCTCAATGAGCAGTTCTTC
NA	NA	TRBV18	TRBJ1-1	CASSPQGNTEAFF	TGTGCCAGCTCACCACAGGGAAACACTGAAGCTTTCTTT
few	TRBD2	TRBV11-2	TRBJ2-1	CASSDSGISYNEQFF	TGTGCCAGCAGTGATAGCGGGATCTCCTACAATGAGCAGTTCTTC
NA	TRBD2	TRBV19	TRBJ2-1	CASRGLARAYNEQFF	TGTGCCAGTCGGGGACTAGCCAGAGCCTACAATGAGCAGTTCTTC
NA	NA	TRBV7-9	TRBJ2-4	CSSSQAGQLAKNIQYF	TGTTCCAGCAGCCAGGCGGGACAGCTAGCCAAAAACATTCAGTACTTC
NA	NA	TRBV21-1	TRBJ2-7	CASSNLQAYEQYF	TGTGCCAGCAGCAATCTCCAAGCCTACGAGCAGTACTTC
once	NA	TRBV2	TRBJ2-6	CASSELGSGANVLTF	TGTGCCAGCAGTGAATTGGGCTCTGGGGCCAACGTCCTGACTTTC
NA	TRBD2	TRBV7-9	TRBJ2-3	CASSLSGSADTQYF	TGTGCCAGCAGCCTTAGCGGGAGTGCCGATACGCAGTATTTT
NA	TRBD2	TRBV7-2	TRBJ2-1	CASSLRGGLAGSNEQFF	TGTGCCAGCAGCCTTAGGGGAGGACTAGCGGGATCTAATGAGCAGTTCTTC
NA	NA	TRBV30	TRBJ2-3	CASWRRSTDTQYF	TGTGCCTCTTGGAGGCGTAGCACAGATACGCAGTATTTT
NA	TRBD2	TRBV7-2	TRBJ2-3	CASSLGTSGFTDTQYF	TGTGCCAGCAGCCTCGGGACTAGCGGATTCACAGATACGCAGTATTTT
many	TRBD2	TRBV6-5	TRBJ2-6	CASSSRGADGANVLTF	TGTGCCAGCAGTTCGCGGGGGGCGGATGGGGCCAACGTCCTGACTTTC
NA	NA	TRBV6-6	TRBJ2-1	CASSFQDEQFF	TGTGCCAGCTCTTTCCAGGATGAGCAGTTCTTC
few	NA	TRBV2	TRBJ2-1	CAISGSGGYNEQFF	TGTGCCATCAGCGGTAGCGGAGGGTACAATGAGCAGTTCTTC
NA	TRBD2	TRBV28	TRBJ2-1	CASSSPSSGRTKGQFF	TGTGCCAGCAGTTCTCCATCTAGCGGGAGGACCAAAGGGCAGTTCTTC
once	TRBD1	TRBV4-1	TRBJ2-7	CASSQDRSQGASYEQYF	TGCGCCAGCAGCCAAGATCGGAGCCAGGGGGCCTCCTACGAGCAGTACTTC
NA	NA	TRBV6-1	TRBJ1-1	CASSNPGTSEAFF	TGTGCCAGCAGTAATCCCGGGACTTCTGAAGCTTTCTTT
NA	NA	TRBV7-2	TRBJ2-2	CASSPRTNTGELFF	TGTGCCAGCAGCCCCCGGACCAACACCGGGGAGCTGTTTTTT
NA	NA	TRBV6-5	TRBJ2-1	CASSRTTTEQFF	TGTGCCAGCAGTCGGACTACGACTGAGCAGTTCTTC
NA	TRBD1	TRBV6-5	TRBJ2-5	CASSYTTGGETQYF	TGTGCCAGCAGTTACACTACAGGGGGCGAGACCCAGTACTTC
NA	TRBD1	TRBV15	TRBJ1-2	CATSGTGTGLSGYTF	TGTGCCACCAGCGGGACCGGGACAGGGCTCTCTGGCTACACCTTC
NA	NA	TRBV2	TRBJ2-1	CASSEYQVNEQFF	TGTGCCAGCAGTGAATACCAAGTCAATGAGCAGTTCTTC
NA	NA	TRBV30	TRBJ2-7	CAWGDQSYEQYF	TGTGCCTGGGGGGACCAATCCTACGAGCAGTACTTC
NA	NA	TRBV4-1	TRBJ2-3	CASRRASYTDTQYF	TGCGCCAGCAGAAGGGCCTCCTACACAGATACGCAGTATTTT
few	NA	TRBV21-1	TRBJ1-4	CASRPDRVVGKGEKLFF	TGTGCCAGCCGACCGGACAGGGTTGTCGGTAAGGGCGAAAAACTGTTTTTT
few	NA	TRBV5-1	TRBJ2-5	CASSLDAGQETQYF	TGCGCCAGCAGCTTGGATGCAGGACAAGAGACCCAGTACTTC
NA	TRBD2	TRBV10-3	TRBJ2-3	CAISPSGGRTDTQYF	TGTGCCATCAGCCCGAGCGGGGGTCGCACAGATACGCAGTATTTT
NA	TRBD2	TRBV29-1	TRBJ2-1	CSVEEFASGKGEQFF	TGCAGCGTTGAAGAGTTCGCTAGCGGGAAAGGGGAGCAGTTCTTC
few	NA	TRBV4-3	TRBJ1-1	CASSQAIRDYTEAFF	TGCGCCAGCAGCCAAGCTATCAGGGACTACACTGAAGCTTTCTTT
NA	NA	TRBV5-1	TRBJ2-5	CASSLGVVVLETQYF	TGCGCCAGCAGCTTGGGAGTAGTAGTGCTAGAGACCCAGTACTTC